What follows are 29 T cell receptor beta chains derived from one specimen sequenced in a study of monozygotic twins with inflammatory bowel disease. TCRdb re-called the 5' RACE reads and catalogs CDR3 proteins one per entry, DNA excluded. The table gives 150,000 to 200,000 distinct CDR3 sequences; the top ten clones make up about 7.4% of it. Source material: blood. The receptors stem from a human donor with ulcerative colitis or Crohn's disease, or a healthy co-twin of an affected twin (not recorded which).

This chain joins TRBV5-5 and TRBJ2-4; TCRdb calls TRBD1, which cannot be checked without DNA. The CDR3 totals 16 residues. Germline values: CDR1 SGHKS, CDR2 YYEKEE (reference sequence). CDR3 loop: CASSLRGGGSKNIQYF.

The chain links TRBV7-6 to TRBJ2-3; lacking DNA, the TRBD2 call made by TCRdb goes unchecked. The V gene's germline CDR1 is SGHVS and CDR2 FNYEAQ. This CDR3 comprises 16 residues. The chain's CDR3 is CASSPPTSKTTDTQYF.

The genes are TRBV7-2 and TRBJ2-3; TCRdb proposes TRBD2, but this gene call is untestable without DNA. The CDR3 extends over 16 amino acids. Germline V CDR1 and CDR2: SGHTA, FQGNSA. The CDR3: CASSLLAGGPHDTQYF.

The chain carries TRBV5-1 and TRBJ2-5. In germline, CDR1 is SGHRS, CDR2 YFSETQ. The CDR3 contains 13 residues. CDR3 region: CASRQHTQETQYF.

The CDR3 loop reads CSVDTITGAPYGYTF. J is TRBJ1-2 and V is TRBV29-1; TCRdb's D call, TRBD1, is unchecked because there is no DNA. This CDR3 has 15 amino acids. Germline CDR1 is SQVTM and CDR2 is ANQGSEA. The full variable domain, its missing parts supplied by reference TRBV29-1 and TRBJ1-2, is SAVISQKPSRDICQRGTSLTIQCQVDSQVTMMFWYRQQPGQSLTLIATANQGSEATYESGFVIDKFPISRPNLTFSTLTVSNMSPEDSSIYLCSVDTITGAPYGYTFGSGTRLTVV.

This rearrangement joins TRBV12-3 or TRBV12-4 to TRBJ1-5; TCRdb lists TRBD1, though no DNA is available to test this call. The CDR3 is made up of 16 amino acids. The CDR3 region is CASSLFGGNSNQPQHF.

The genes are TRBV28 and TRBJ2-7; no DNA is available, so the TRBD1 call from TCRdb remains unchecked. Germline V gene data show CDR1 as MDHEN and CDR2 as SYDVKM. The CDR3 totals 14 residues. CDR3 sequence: CASSLGQASYEQYF.

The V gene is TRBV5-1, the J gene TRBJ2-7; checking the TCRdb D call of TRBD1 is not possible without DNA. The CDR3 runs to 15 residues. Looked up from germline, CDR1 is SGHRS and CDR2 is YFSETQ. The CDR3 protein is CASSLDPGPAGEQYF.

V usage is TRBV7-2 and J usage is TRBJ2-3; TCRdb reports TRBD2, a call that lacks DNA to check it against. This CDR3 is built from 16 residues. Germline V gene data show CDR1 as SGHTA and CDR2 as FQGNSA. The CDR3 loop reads CASSLGASGNGDTQYF.

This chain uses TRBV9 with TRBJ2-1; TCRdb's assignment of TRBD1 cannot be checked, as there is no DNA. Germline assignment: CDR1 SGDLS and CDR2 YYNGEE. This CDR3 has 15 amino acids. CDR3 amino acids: CASSVEEGGYNEQFF. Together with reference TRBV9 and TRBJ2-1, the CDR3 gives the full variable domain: DSGVTQTPKHLITATGQRVTLRCSPRSGDLSVYWYQQSLDQGLQFLIQYYNGEERAKGNILERFSAQQFPDLHSELNLSSLELGDSALYFCASSVEEGGYNEQFFGPGTRLTVL.

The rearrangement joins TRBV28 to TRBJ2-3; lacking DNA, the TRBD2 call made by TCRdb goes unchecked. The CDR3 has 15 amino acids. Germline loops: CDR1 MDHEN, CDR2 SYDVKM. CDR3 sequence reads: CASRKGEGQTDTQYF.

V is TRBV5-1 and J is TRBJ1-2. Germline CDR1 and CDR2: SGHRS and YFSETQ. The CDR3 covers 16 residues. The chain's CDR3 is CASSLDDIGANYGYTF.

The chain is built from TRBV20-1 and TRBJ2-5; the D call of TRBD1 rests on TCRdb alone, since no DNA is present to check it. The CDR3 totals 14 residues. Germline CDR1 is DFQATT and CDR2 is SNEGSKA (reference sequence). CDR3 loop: CSARDHGGVETQYF.

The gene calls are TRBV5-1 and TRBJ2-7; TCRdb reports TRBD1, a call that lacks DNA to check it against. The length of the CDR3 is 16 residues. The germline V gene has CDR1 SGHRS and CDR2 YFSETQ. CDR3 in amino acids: CASSLDNRTGGSEQYF.

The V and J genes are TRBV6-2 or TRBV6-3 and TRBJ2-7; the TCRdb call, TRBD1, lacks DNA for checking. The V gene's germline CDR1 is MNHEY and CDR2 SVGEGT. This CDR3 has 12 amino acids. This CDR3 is CASRQQAYEQYF.

CDR3 residues: CSVDWGSNTEAFF. V and J are TRBV29-1 and TRBJ1-1. In germline, CDR1 is SQVTM, CDR2 ANQGSEA. This CDR3 spans 13 amino acids.

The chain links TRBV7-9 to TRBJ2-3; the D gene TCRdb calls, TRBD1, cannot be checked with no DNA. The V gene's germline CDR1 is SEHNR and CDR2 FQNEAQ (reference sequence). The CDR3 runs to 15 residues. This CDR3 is CASSLGDRATDTQYF.

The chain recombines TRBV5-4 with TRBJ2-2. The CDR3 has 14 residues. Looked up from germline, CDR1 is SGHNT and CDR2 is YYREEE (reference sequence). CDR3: CASRTLANTGELFF.

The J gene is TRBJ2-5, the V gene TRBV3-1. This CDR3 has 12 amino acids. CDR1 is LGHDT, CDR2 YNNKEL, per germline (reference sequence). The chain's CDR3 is CASSLTQQTQYF.

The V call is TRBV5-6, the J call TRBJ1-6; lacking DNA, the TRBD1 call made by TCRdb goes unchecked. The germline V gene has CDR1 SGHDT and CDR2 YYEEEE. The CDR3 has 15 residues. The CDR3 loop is CASSWGQGGNSPLHF.

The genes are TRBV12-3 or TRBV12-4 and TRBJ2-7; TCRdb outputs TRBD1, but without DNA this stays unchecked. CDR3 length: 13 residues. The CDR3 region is CASSFTGPYEQYF.

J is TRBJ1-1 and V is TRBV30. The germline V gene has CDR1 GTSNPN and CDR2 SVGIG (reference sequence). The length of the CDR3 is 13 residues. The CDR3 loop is CASGRAENTEAFF.

The CDR3 loop is CSARLATGGWHEQYF. The chain uses TRBV20-1 and TRBJ2-7; checking the TCRdb D call of TRBD1 is not possible without DNA. The CDR3 runs to 15 residues. The germline V gene encodes CDR1 DFQATT and CDR2 SNEGSKA (reference sequence).

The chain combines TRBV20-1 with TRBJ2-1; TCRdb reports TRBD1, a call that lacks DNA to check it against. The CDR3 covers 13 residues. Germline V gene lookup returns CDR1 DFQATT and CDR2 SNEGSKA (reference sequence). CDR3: CSAFGGSRNEQFF.

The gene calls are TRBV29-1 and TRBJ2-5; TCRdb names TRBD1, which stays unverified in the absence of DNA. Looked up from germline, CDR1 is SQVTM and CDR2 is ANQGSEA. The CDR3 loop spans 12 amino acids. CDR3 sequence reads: CSVESPRETQYF.

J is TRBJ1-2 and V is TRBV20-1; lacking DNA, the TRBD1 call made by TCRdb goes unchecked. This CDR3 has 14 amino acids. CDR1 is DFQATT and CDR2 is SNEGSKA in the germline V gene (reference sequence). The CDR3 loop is CSARDREYPYGYTF.

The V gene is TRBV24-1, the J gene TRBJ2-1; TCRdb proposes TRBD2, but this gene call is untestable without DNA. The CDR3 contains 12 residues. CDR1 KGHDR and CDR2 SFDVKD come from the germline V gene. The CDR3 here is CATSDVAGGKFF.

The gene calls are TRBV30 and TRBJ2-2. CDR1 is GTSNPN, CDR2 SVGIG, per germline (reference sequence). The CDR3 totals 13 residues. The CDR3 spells CAWSRVTTGELFF.

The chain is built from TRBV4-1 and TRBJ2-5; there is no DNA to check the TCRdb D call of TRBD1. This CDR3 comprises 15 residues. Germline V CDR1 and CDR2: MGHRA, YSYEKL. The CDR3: CASSQGTGGIETQYF.